A single sample is the source of the 24 T cell receptor beta chains below, sequenced in a study of cytotoxic CD8 clonotypes in ibrutinib-treated CLL. Sequencing was performed with immunoSEQ multiplex PCR; in TCRdb, only in-frame clones are kept and a portion is missing. The sample records 200,000 to 250,000 clones, about three quarters being singletons. This material consisted of PBMCs, taken after 12 months of ibrutinib treatment. These receptor sequences come from a human donor with chronic lymphocytic leukemia.

This clone was seen a few times. DNA for the CDR3: TGTGCCAGCAGTTACTTTGGGGGCCAACAGCCCCAGCATTTT. Translation: CASSYFGGQQPQHF. The chain has TRBV6-5 and TRBJ1-5; possibly TRBD1 for D (6 bases). Between the trimmed V and J ends, which lost 1 base and 7 bases, there was a span of 11 bases. CDR3 length equals 14 residues. The germline gives CDR1 MNHEY, CDR2 SVGAGI.

The gene calls are TRBV6-8 and TRBJ2-2; D is possibly TRBD1 (5 bases). The length of the CDR3 is 18 residues. Germline CDR1 is MNHGY and CDR2 is SAAAGT. V lost 5 bases to trimming and J lost 0 bases, with 19 bases between them. The chain's CDR3 is CASSSLGPGLTNTGELFF. The CDR3 region has the DNA TGTGCCAGCAGTAGCCTGGGGCCAGGCCTTACGAACACCGGGGAGCTGTTTTTT.

The chain couples TRBV11-3 to TRBJ2-6; weak D call: TRBD1 (6 bases). Trimming took off 2 bases at V and 2 bases at J, with 16 bases between the two ends. Germline CDR1 SGHNT, CDR2 YENEEA. The CDR3 loop spans 18 amino acids. The CDR3 spells CASSLKRGTRAGANVLTF. The CDR3 nucleotides are TGTGCCAGCAGCTTAAAAAGGGGGACCCGGGCTGGGGCCAACGTCCTGACTTTC.

The sample holds one count of this clone. V and J are TRBV7-2 and TRBJ2-7; 7 nucleotides agree with TRBD1. Germline CDR1 and CDR2: SGHTA and FQGNSA. V lost 1 base and J lost 7; bases outside the gene matches: 10. The CDR3 runs to 15 residues. CDR3 DNA sequence: TGTGCCAGCAGCTTAGGAGGGGGCCGAACGAGTGAGCAGTACTTC. Its translation is CASSLGGGRTSEQYF.

The chain employs TRBV21-1 and TRBJ2-7. TRBV21-1 is annotated as a pseudogene. This CDR3 comprises 12 residues. CDR3 sequence reads: CASSKHIFGQYF. Written as DNA, the CDR3 is TGTGCCAGCAGCAAGCATATTTTTGGGCAGTACTTC.

V gene TRBV4-2 combines with J gene TRBJ1-1; D gene uncertain. This CDR3 is built from 14 residues. The ends were cut back, 6 bases at V and 0 bases at J, with 11 bases in the middle. Germline V gene sequence: CDR1 LGHNA, CDR2 YNFKEQ. CDR3 sequence (DNA): TGTGCCAGCAGTGAGGTTCAGGTGAACACTGAAGCTTTCTTT. It codes for CASSEVQVNTEAFF.

CDR3 sequence (DNA): TGTGCCAGCAGTGCGGGCCTTTCCTACGAGCAGTACTTC. It codes for CASSAGLSYEQYF. The chain links TRBV6-5 to TRBJ2-7, with D maybe TRBD2 (5 bases). This CDR3 spans 13 amino acids. Germline V gene lookup returns CDR1 MNHEY and CDR2 SVGAGI. V was pared by 5 bases and J by 1 base, with 9 bases between.

The chain recombines TRBV7-8 with TRBJ2-5; TRBD2 agrees at 11 bases. Germline lookup yields CDR1 SGHVS and CDR2 FQNEAQ. The CDR3 spans 16 residues. Trimming at V came to 5 bases and at J to 1 base, leaving 6 bases not matched to a gene. The CDR3 DNA reads as TGTGCCAGCAGCCCTAGGACTAGCGGGCGCCAAGAGACCCAGTACTTC. Protein: CASSPRTSGRQETQYF.

The genes are TRBV4-3 and TRBJ2-7, with no clear D. Germline-derived CDR1 and CDR2 are LGHNA and YSLEER. V shed 0 bases and J shed 4 bases, with 10 bases lying between them. CDR3 size: 14 residues. The DNA for the CDR3 is TGCGCCAGCAGCCAAGAAGCCCCCGGGTACGAGCAGTACTTC. Translated, it gives CASSQEAPGYEQYF.

The chain is built from TRBV15 and TRBJ2-7; D gene unclear. V was pared by 3 bases and J by 3 bases, with 9 bases between. CDR1 LNHNV and CDR2 YYDKDF come from the germline V gene (reference sequence). The CDR3 runs 13 residues. CDR3 in amino acids: CATSSLGYYEQYF. CDR3 DNA: TGTGCCACCAGCAGCCTGGGATACTACGAGCAGTACTTC.

This rearrangement joins TRBV30 to TRBJ2-1; TRBD2 matches 8 bases. Looked up from germline, CDR1 is GTSNPN and CDR2 is SVGIG (reference sequence). This CDR3 contains 14 residues. V dropped 0 bases and J dropped 9; count of bases not matched to a gene: 7. CDR3: CAWSVGLAIGEQFF. As DNA, the CDR3 is TGTGCCTGGAGTGTAGGACTAGCAATCGGTGAGCAGTTCTTC.

The chain has TRBV10-3 and TRBJ2-1; D call uncertain. Trimming took 6 bases from V and 7 from J, leaving 13 bases between them. CDR1 is ENHRY and CDR2 is SYGVKD in the germline V gene. The CDR3 is 13 residues long. The CDR3 DNA is TGTGCCATCAGACCTGCGGTGGGTAATGAGCAGTTCTTC. As protein: CAIRPAVGNEQFF.

The chain couples TRBV4-1 to TRBJ2-1; unclear D gene. The CDR3 is made up of 14 amino acids. Germline V gene data show CDR1 as MGHRA and CDR2 as YSYEKL. V shed 0 bases and J shed 4 bases, with 7 bases lying between them. The CDR3 spells CASSQDLAYNEQFF. The CDR3 coding sequence is TGCGCCAGCAGCCAAGATTTGGCTTACAATGAGCAGTTCTTC.

The chain couples TRBV19 to TRBJ1-5; 8 bases agree with TRBD1. Germline CDR1 reads LNHDA; CDR2 reads SQIVND (reference sequence). The CDR3 has 15 residues. J was trimmed by 5 bases and V by 6 bases; bases with no gene match: 9. DNA of the CDR3: TGTGCCAGTAGCCCCCAGGACAGGGCCTATCAGCCCCAGCATTTT. It codes for CASSPQDRAYQPQHF.

The chain employs TRBV6-1 and TRBJ1-1; D unresolved. CDR3 length: 11 amino acids. The germline V gene has CDR1 MNHNS and CDR2 SASEGT. V lost 7 bases and J 3 bases, leaving 6 bases between the germline ends. CDR3 residues: CASTPYTEAFF. Here the CDR3 DNA reads TGTGCCAGCACCCCCTACACTGAAGCTTTCTTT.

This clone was counted a single time. This chain uses TRBV6-1 with TRBJ1-1; possibly TRBD1 for D (5 bases). Germline assignment: CDR1 MNHNS and CDR2 SASEGT. The CDR3 is made up of 15 amino acids. V was clipped by 0 bases and J by 7 bases, with 15 bases between them. The CDR3 nucleotides are TGTGCCAGCAGTGAAGCGCCTGGGGGAAGGGGTGAAGCTTTCTTT. Its translation: CASSEAPGGRGEAFF.

The J gene is TRBJ2-3, the V gene TRBV5-1; the D gene is possibly TRBD2 (7 bases). Germline CDR1 is SGHRS and CDR2 is YFSETQ. The CDR3 is 16 residues long. Trimming stripped 4 bases from V and 0 bases from J, with 15 bases between. CDR3 amino acids: CASSPIGGASTDTQYF. For the CDR3, the DNA is TGCGCCAGCAGCCCCATAGGGGGGGCTAGCACAGATACGCAGTATTTT.

This chain uses TRBV29-1 with TRBJ2-1; TRBD1 matches at 9 bases. V lost 5 bases to trimming and J lost 6 bases; unmatched junction nucleotides: 8. Germline values: CDR1 SQVTM, CDR2 ANQGSEA. The CDR3 is 14 amino acids. The CDR3 loop reads CSVSTGGVFNEQFF. The CDR3 DNA reads TGCAGCGTTTCGACAGGGGGTGTTTTCAATGAGCAGTTCTTC.

The sample holds a few counts of this clone. This chain connects TRBV28 to TRBJ1-2; D is ambiguous. Germline V gene lookup returns CDR1 MDHEN and CDR2 SYDVKM. The CDR3 is 13 amino acids. V was clipped by 5 bases and J by 0 bases, with 7 bases between them. CDR3 nucleotide sequence: TGTGCCAGCAGTCGCGTTGCTAACTATGGCTACACCTTC. It encodes CASSRVANYGYTF.

The V call is TRBV28, the J call TRBJ1-5, with TRBD1 matching over 7 bases. Germline-derived CDR1 and CDR2 are MDHEN and SYDVKM. The CDR3 is 17 residues long. The J segment lost 6 bases and the V segment lost 6 bases, leaving 17 bases of the junction unmatched. In DNA form, the CDR3 reads TGTGCCAGCAGGGGAACAGGGGCAGGAACAGGGTTTCAGCCCCAGCATTTT. Amino acid sequence: CASRGTGAGTGFQPQHF.

This clone has at least ten counts. The rearrangement joins TRBV10-3 to TRBJ2-1; 10 nucleotides match TRBD1. V shed 3 bases, J shed 7 bases, and the junction held 3 bases outside the gene matches. This CDR3 is 14 amino acids long. Germline V CDR1 and CDR2: ENHRY, SYGVKD. The CDR3: CAISEGTGANEQFF. In DNA, the CDR3 is TGTGCCATCAGTGAAGGGACAGGGGCAAATGAGCAGTTCTTC.

Only one count was recorded for this clone. The V gene is TRBV18, the J gene TRBJ2-5; 7 bases line up with TRBD1. The CDR3 loop spans 14 amino acids. Germline CDR1 KGHSH, CDR2 LQKENI. With V trimmed by 4 bases and J by 4 bases, 6 bases remained unmatched. The CDR3 DNA sequence: TGTGCCAGCTCACAGAACAGGGGCGGAGAGACCCAGTACTTC. Translation: CASSQNRGGETQYF. The complete variable domain, with remaining parts taken from reference TRBV18 and TRBJ2-5, reads NAGVMQNPRHLVRRRGQEARLRCSPMKGHSHVYWYRQLPEEGLKFMVYLQKENIIDESGMPKERFSAEFPKEGPSILRIQQVVRGDSAAYFCASSQNRGGETQYFGPGTRLLVL.

The chain combines TRBV4-3 with TRBJ1-4, with D uncertain. V lost 2 bases to trimming and J lost 0 bases, with 7 bases between them. Germline loops: CDR1 LGHNA, CDR2 YSLEER. This CDR3 comprises 15 residues. This CDR3 reads CASSQKGATNEKLFF. The CDR3 DNA follows: TGCGCCAGCAGCCAAAAAGGAGCAACTAATGAAAAACTGTTTTTT.

The rearrangement links TRBV30 to TRBJ1-4, with 7 bases matching TRBD1. Germline V lookup: CDR1 GTSNPN, CDR2 SVGIG (reference sequence). This CDR3 has 15 residues. The junction had 16 bases not matched to a gene; V was cut back by 5 bases and J by 10 bases. CDR3 coding DNA: TGTGCCTGGGGTAGACAGGGCACGACGACGGGAAAACTGTTTTTT. Translated, it gives CAWGRQGTTTGKLFF. Complete variable domain (other parts from reference TRBV30 and TRBJ1-4): SQTIHQWPATLVQPVGSPLSLECTVEGTSNPNLYWYRQAAGRGLQLLFYSVGIGQISSEVPQNLSASRPQDRQFILSSKKLLLSDSGFYLCAWGRQGTTTGKLFFGSGTQLSVL.